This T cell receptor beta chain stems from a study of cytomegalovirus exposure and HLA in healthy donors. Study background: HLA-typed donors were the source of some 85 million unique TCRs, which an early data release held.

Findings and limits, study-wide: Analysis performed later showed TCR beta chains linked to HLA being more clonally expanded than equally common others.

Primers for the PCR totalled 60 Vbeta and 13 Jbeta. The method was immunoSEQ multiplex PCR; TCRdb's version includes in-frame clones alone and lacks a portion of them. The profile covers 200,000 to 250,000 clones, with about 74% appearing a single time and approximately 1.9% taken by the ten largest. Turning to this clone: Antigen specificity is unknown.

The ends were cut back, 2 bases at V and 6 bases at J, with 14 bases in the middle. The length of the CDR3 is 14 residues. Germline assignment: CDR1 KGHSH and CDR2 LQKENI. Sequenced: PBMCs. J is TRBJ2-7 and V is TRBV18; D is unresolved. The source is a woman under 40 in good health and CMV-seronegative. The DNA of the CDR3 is TGTGCCAGCTCACCAAGTTATTCCACGGGCGAGCAGTACTTC. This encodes CASSPSYSTGEQYF. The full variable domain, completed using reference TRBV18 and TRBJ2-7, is NAGVMQNPRHLVRRRGQEARLRCSPMKGHSHVYWYRQLPEEGLKFMVYLQKENIIDESGMPKERFSAEFPKEGPSILRIQQVVRGDSAAYFCASSPSYSTGEQYFGPGTRLTVT.